The rows below give T cell receptor beta chains drawn from one sample of a study of OX40 agonist ivuxolimab in advanced cancers. Measured with immunoSEQ multiplex PCR; TCRdb has only the in-frame clones, and not every one. This table has about 20,000 clones, roughly 90% appearing once. Sequences were derived from CD4+ or CD8+ T cells sorted from blood, sampled in a trial of the OX40 agonist ivuxolimab. These receptors were taken from an adult with an advanced solid tumor such as melanoma, head and neck, liver or kidney cancer. The CDR3 runs from the conserved cysteine through the conserved F or W. The order of the fields is CDR3 length, V gene, clone size, J gene, D gene, CDR3 protein. A D gene is named only where the DNA matches it firmly. The size field is filled for only some rows; it gives once, few, many or a size class.

>16|TRBV23-1|-|TRBJ2-7|TRBD2
CASSHSSGGPYYEQYF
>15|TRBV4-1|-|TRBJ2-7|TRBD2
CASSQVASGPYEQYF
>13|TRBV13|-|TRBJ2-7|-
CASSLGSSYEQYF
>20|TRBV23-1|-|TRBJ1-2|TRBD1
CASSQSTSGQGGRGGSGYTF
>14|TRBV28|-|TRBJ2-3|-
CASSLGGRTDTQYF
>15|TRBV6-1|few|TRBJ2-6|-
CASSEVGSGANVLTF
>16|TRBV7-9|-|TRBJ2-7|-
CASSQGTAERFYEQYF
>13|TRBV5-6|-|TRBJ1-5|-
CASSLTGNQPQHF
>15|TRBV28|-|TRBJ1-1|TRBD1
CASSFRGTGNTEAFF
>12|TRBV19|-|TRBJ1-5|-
CATTQGVQPQHF
>14|TRBV15|once|TRBJ2-5|TRBD1
CATALSTGEETQYF
>14|TRBV7-9|-|TRBJ1-2|-
CASSWDGTRYGYTF
>16|TRBV5-1|-|TRBJ1-3|-
CASSAYSGGTGNTIYF
>13|TRBV15|-|TRBJ2-7|-
CATSRDQAVGQYF
>15|TRBV4-1|-|TRBJ2-2|-
CASSQVTDYTGELFF
>14|TRBV4-2|medium-sized|TRBJ1-2|-
CASSQETSYDGYTF
>19|TRBV5-5|-|TRBJ2-7|TRBD2
CASSLAGRLAGGRASEQYF
>12|TRBV6-1|-|TRBJ2-7|-
CASSEVTYEQYF
>16|TRBV5-1|-|TRBJ1-3|TRBD1
CASSMTGAHSGNTIYF
>15|TRBV19|few|TRBJ2-7|TRBD2
CATRSAGAPFYEQYF
>15|TRBV4-2|-|TRBJ2-3|-
CASSQEVPGADTQYF
>16|TRBV27|once|TRBJ2-2|-
CASSSPQGEKTGELFF
>19|TRBV11-2|-|TRBJ2-1|-
CASSHAPGVSLTPYNEQFF
>13|TRBV5-1|once|TRBJ2-1|TRBD2
CASRLAGANEQFF
>17|TRBV2|-|TRBJ1-2|TRBD1
CASSPGTGGFLNYGYTF
>15|TRBV6-1|-|TRBJ2-5|TRBD2
CASSELAGGQETQYF
>13|TRBV7-6|-|TRBJ1-1|-
CASSPGVVTEAFF
>16|TRBV6-6|-|TRBJ2-6|-
CAIGGTWSSGANVLTF
>15|TRBV2|-|TRBJ2-5|-
CASSFFVREGETQYF
>17|TRBV27|-|TRBJ2-5|TRBD1
CASSSPRIGGLKETQYF
>14|TRBV9|-|TRBJ2-7|TRBD1
CASSPGTANYEQYF
>13|TRBV5-4|once|TRBJ1-1|-
CASSEDRRTEAFF
>14|TRBV6-5|-|TRBJ2-3|TRBD1
CASSSGGSTDTQYF
>12|TRBV6-4|-|TRBJ2-6|-
CASSSGANVLTF
>12|TRBV6-5|-|TRBJ2-6|-
CASLTGANVLTF
>16|TRBV5-1|-|TRBJ2-1|TRBD2
CASSFGERGTYNEQFF
>16|TRBV14|-|TRBJ1-2|-
CASSPYRLQGSDGYTF
>12|TRBV27|-|TRBJ2-2|-
CASRTDTGELFF
>15|TRBV25-1|-|TRBJ2-1|TRBD1
CASKNRDSAYNEQFF
>14|TRBV5-1|-|TRBJ1-1|-
CASSLVGVGTEAFF
>13|TRBV6-6|-|-|-
CASSYFRPNEQYF
>17|TRBV27|-|TRBJ2-4|-
CASSLRGDSWAKNIQYF
>14|TRBV6-5|-|TRBJ2-7|TRBD2
CASNGLAGSYEQYF
>14|TRBV5-4|-|TRBJ2-7|-
CASSLVGSSYEQYF